The 4 T cell receptor beta chains given below trace back to one sample, sequenced in a study of control samples from healthy donors and cancer patients. TCRdb's copy holds only in-frame clones and misses some; the assay was immunoSEQ multiplex PCR. The sample shows 140,000 or so clones, roughly 94% of them seen only once. The specimen sequenced was PBMCs. The receptors here all came from a man aged 60 to 75 with colorectal cancer.

This sequence joins TRBV5-5 and TRBJ1-2, with D possibly TRBD1 on 6 matching bases. Trimming pared 1 base from V and 5 bases from J, leaving 21 bases between. There are 17 residues in the CDR3. From germline, CDR1 is SGHKS and CDR2 YYEKEE (reference sequence). CDR3 nucleotides: TGTGCCAGCAGCTTGCGGCCCCAAGACAGGTCAAATTATGGCTACACCTTC. Encoded protein: CASSLRPQDRSNYGYTF.

The sample holds one count of this clone. The chain joins TRBV5-1 to TRBJ2-5; weak D call: TRBD2 (5 bases). CDR1 is SGHRS, CDR2 YFSETQ, per germline. V lost 6 bases and J lost 5, with 17 bases in between. CDR3 size: 14 residues. This chain's CDR3 is CASTPPRVGETQYF. CDR3 bases: TGCGCCAGCACCCCCCCGAGGGTTGGGGAGACCCAGTACTTC.

The chain uses TRBV20-1 and TRBJ1-2; D possibly corresponds to TRBD1 (6 bases). The CDR3 runs to 12 residues. V was cut by 3 bases and J by 6 bases, with 11 bases left in between. CDR1 and CDR2 (germline): DFQATT, SNEGSKA (reference sequence). Written as DNA, the CDR3 is TGCAGTGCTAGTCGGCAGGGGCATGGCTACACCTTC. Translating gives CSASRQGHGYTF.

The chain uses TRBV27 and TRBJ1-1, with D unresolved. Germline CDR1 MNHEY, CDR2 SMNVEV (reference sequence). This CDR3 region has 13 residues. The germline V and J ends were trimmed by 3 bases and 1 base, with 6 bases remaining between them. Written as DNA, the CDR3 is TGTGCCAGCAGTTTGGCTGGGAACACTGAAGCTTTCTTT. Translated, it gives CASSLAGNTEAFF.